This T cell receptor beta chain was retrieved from a study of shared clonotypes between healthy human individuals (dated by TCRdb to the early 2020s). General notes on the study: A few men and two women, aged 18 to 49 years, made up the cohort. Between about 0.9 and 9 billion PBMCs per donor were obtained by leukapheresis. For each donor, CD4 naive and CD4 memory were each given three plates, CD8 naive was given two plates, and CD8 memory was given one plate. Libraries were prepared and TCR repertoires were sequenced by different laboratories using diverse techniques, in order to increase sequencing depth and limit assay-specific biases. To estimate repertoire size and how much clonotype sharing occurs between individuals, the study deeply sequenced the blood TCR repertoires of about five healthy adults.

Healthy HIV-negative adults with no recently reported acute infections or vaccinations were included as donors. All donors were Caucasian adults living in Nashville, Tennessee, USA. CD4+ T cells were enriched by magnetic negative selection, after which naive cells were positively selected on CD45RA and the negative fraction was taken as the memory subset. Blood was obtained by leukapheresis, after which PBMCs were separated by Ficoll-Histopaque density gradient centrifugation and cryopreserved in liquid nitrogen vapor phase. Analytical flow cytometry was used to check the purity and quantity of every magnetically sorted T cell population. Genomic DNA was isolated from every sorted fraction and measured by UV absorbance on a Nanodrop 2000c. Using the deep immunoSEQ assay, multiplex PCR amplified TCR CDR3 regions from genomic DNA. Extracted genomic DNA from each cell subset was spread evenly across all wells of several immunoSEQ 96-well plates, with each plate serving as a replicate. For sorted subsets, around 200 ng genomic DNA, equal to tens of thousands of T cell genomes, was loaded into each replicate PCR. Purified libraries were measured with a Qubit 3.0 fluorometer, size-checked on a Bioanalyzer 2100, and measured again with the KAPA Library Quantification kit. Each immunoSEQ 96-well plate was sequenced on its own single-read 150-cycle Illumina NextSeq 550 flow cell. In the original analysis: Because the immunoSEQ output held only junctional sequences and lacked quality scores, the filtering could not match the filtering applied to full-length reads. To assign V/J genes and CDR3, sequences were annotated against IMGT germline references using PyIR, a Python wrapper for IgBLAST v1.9. Reads were filtered out if the reads had weak V/J assignments (E-value above 1e-6), no CDR3, stop codons, out-of-frame junctions, or ambiguous translated residues. V3J clonotypes were defined as sequences sharing an identical inferred V gene, J gene, and CDR3 amino acid sequence. To compute the percentage overlap between repertoires, the number of shared unique clonotypes was divided by the size of the smaller repertoire. Repertoire richness was assessed with RTK rarefaction, the Chao1 estimator, and Recon v2.1 estimates of unobserved clonotypes. OLGA was used to compute generation probabilities for all TCRbeta clonotypes that the gDNA method yielded from a few donors. The immuneACCESS repertoire file appears here via TCRdb, limited to in-frame rearrangements. These files lack a portion of the clones; in checked studies, under half of the deficit traces to unresolved V genes, and the cause of the others is not known. V, J and clone size are taken as reported in that table, and D and trimming were inferred from the DNA itself. For this sample the table gives about 2.3 million clones, of which around 93% were detected only once. 0.37% of the sample comes from the top ten.

Paper-wide results and their limitations: Incomplete sequencing was indicated by rarefaction of sorted-subset datasets, despite the large sequencing depth. Sharing across a few donors was observed for around 4.8% of naive CD4, around 3.5% of naive CD8, 2.3% of memory CD4, and about 0.38% of memory CD8 clonotypes. Clonotypes shared by all four sorted-subset donors showed higher generation probabilities than non-shared clonotypes. Sampling was limited to blood, and TCR repertoires in tissue likely differ from TCR repertoires in blood. The small number of donors limited the genetic and exposure-history diversity represented. Naive subsets generally had larger estimated clonotype richness than memory subsets. Pairwise subsampling led to the expectation that sequencing depth would affect the degree of clonotype sharing among donors.

Of note for this clone: Its antigen target is currently unknown. One base away there is no much larger clone; base qualities are not given.

V and J are truncated by 1 base and 5 bases respectively, leaving an intervening sequence of 9 bases. CDR1 and CDR2 (SGHRS, YFSETQ) derive from the germline V gene. Reading from cysteine to phenylalanine, the CDR3 counts 13 amino acids. This entry keeps only the CDR3 DNA: 39 bases, framed from base 1. The sequence joins TRBV5-1 to TRBJ2-5, with TRBD1 tentatively as D gene (5 bases match). The sequence was obtained from a man aged 18 to 35 in good health. Some clones in this sample may be carry-over from other donors' samples. Sequencing used naive CD4+ T cells from PBMCs. The cell subset or site label, read with the paper, signifies: CD45RA+ positively selected. The nucleotide sequence reads as follows: TGCGCCAGCAGCTTGCCAGGGTGGGAGACCCAGTACTTC. This gives the protein CASSLPGWETQYF.